This TCR beta chain was recorded in a study of T cells in Graves' hyperthyroidism and ophthalmopathy. With duration under 3 months, ophthalmopathy was active: Clinical Activity Score at least 3, NOSPECS at least 4. 9.5 to 10 ml fresh peripheral blood yielded the PBMCs. The investigators amplified TCR beta CDR3 regions from RNA transcripts. The TCR CDR3 was amplified in a first-round RT-PCR using the HTBI primer set. TCRdb used MiXCR to reprocess the multiplex PCR reads, holding one entry per CDR3 protein. This table has about 640,000 distinct CDR3 sequences, around 15% appearing once. The CDR3 totals 12 residues. Germline V CDR1 and CDR2: MNHEY, SVGEGT. The V end was cut by 4 bases, the J end by 9 bases, with 13 bases between.

Sequences were obtained from blood. This TCR was recovered from a woman aged 45-65 years with Graves' ophthalmopathy. The V call is TRBV6-2 or TRBV6-3, the J call TRBJ2-7; the D is unclear. The CDR3 sequence: CASSLDEIGQYF. CDR3 DNA: TGTGCCAGCAGTTTAGACGAGATTGGGCAGTACTTC.